A single sample gave rise to the 22 T cell receptor beta chains below, sequenced in a study of blood T cell repertoires in COVID-19. Assay used: immunoSEQ multiplex PCR; TCRdb lists only in-frame clones, some missing. The sample includes more than 70,000 clones, around 87% of them seen just once. The sequenced sample consisted of peripheral blood. These receptors originate from a woman between 45 and 65 years old with active or convalescent COVID-19.

The V gene is TRBV7-9, the J gene TRBJ2-1, with 8 bases lining up with TRBD1. CDR1 is SEHNR and CDR2 is FQNEAQ in the germline V gene (reference sequence). The CDR3 totals 16 residues. V lost 1 base to trimming and J lost 4 bases; unmatched junction nucleotides: 6. CDR3: CASSLVGTGDYNEQFF. DNA of the CDR3: TGTGCCAGCAGCTTAGTCGGGACAGGAGATTACAATGAGCAGTTCTTC. Together with reference TRBV7-9 and TRBJ2-1, the CDR3 gives the full variable domain: DTGVSQNPRHKITKRGQNVTFRCDPISEHNRLYWYRQTLGQGPEFLTYFQNEAQLEKSRLLSDRFSAERPKGSFSTLEIQRTEQGDSAMYLCASSLVGTGDYNEQFFGPGTRLTVL.

This chain uses TRBV12-3 or TRBV12-4 with TRBJ1-3; the D is unclear. This CDR3 spans 11 amino acids. Between the trimmed V and J ends, which lost 5 bases and 3 bases, there was a span of 2 bases. Written as DNA, the CDR3 is TGTGCCAGCAGTCTTGGAAACACCATATATTTT. The encoded protein is CASSLGNTIYF.

The chain has TRBV18 and TRBJ1-3; D is perhaps TRBD1 (5 bases). The germline V gene encodes CDR1 KGHSH and CDR2 LQKENI. The CDR3 is 15 amino acids. Trimming removed 0 bases from V and 0 bases from J, with 6 bases in between. CDR3 coding DNA: TGTGCCAGCTCACCACCGACAGACTCTGGAAACACCATATATTTT. Its translation: CASSPPTDSGNTIYF.

The rearrangement uses TRBV19 and TRBJ2-1; TRBD2 aligns across 8 bases. The CDR3 is made up of 15 amino acids. With V trimmed by 8 bases and J by 6 bases, 12 bases remained unmatched. CDR1 is LNHDA and CDR2 is SQIVND in the germline V gene (reference sequence). CDR3 DNA: TGTGCCAGTTCTCCGGCGGGGGGTAGTTTCAATGAGCAGTTCTTC. This codes for CASSPAGGSFNEQFF.

The chain carries TRBV19 and TRBJ2-3; 9 bases are shared with TRBD2. CDR1 and CDR2 (germline): LNHDA, SQIVND (reference sequence). The V and J ends lost 6 bases and 2 bases, in that order; junction bases with no gene match: 6. There are 15 residues in the CDR3. In DNA, the CDR3 is TGTGCCAGTAGACCTCCGGGACTAGCCACAGATACGCAGTATTTT. It specifies CASRPPGLATDTQYF.

This clone was picked up one time. This chain connects TRBV9 to TRBJ1-2; 7 bases are shared with TRBD1. CDR1 SGDLS and CDR2 YYNGEE come from the germline V gene. V gave up 3 bases and J gave up 3 bases; unmatched junction bases: 14. The CDR3 spans 17 residues. This CDR3 reads CASSGARDAGGDYGYTF. DNA for the CDR3: TGTGCCAGCAGCGGGGCTCGGGACGCAGGGGGAGACTATGGCTACACCTTC.

The chain uses TRBV9 and TRBJ2-7; TRBD2 aligns across 7 bases. From germline, CDR1 is SGDLS and CDR2 YYNGEE. The V gene end was trimmed by 3 bases and the J gene end by 0 bases; junction bases not matched to a gene: 9. The CDR3 spans 16 residues. The CDR3, as DNA: TGTGCCAGCAGCGCATCCTTGACTAGCCCCTCCTACGAGCAGTACTTC. This sequence encodes CASSASLTSPSYEQYF.

The J gene is TRBJ2-3, the V gene TRBV12-5, with 7 bases aligning to TRBD1. Trimming at V came to 7 bases and at J to 10 bases, leaving 17 bases not matched to a gene. The CDR3 consists of 15 residues. Germline CDR1 and CDR2: LGHNT and FRNRAP. The CDR3 bases are TGTGCTAGTGCCCTTTGGGCGACAGGGTCTAAGTCGCAGTATTTT. This encodes CASALWATGSKSQYF. Filled out from reference TRBV12-5 and TRBJ2-3, the complete variable domain reads DARVTQTPRHKVTEMGQEVTMRCQPILGHNTVFWYRQTMMQGLELLAYFRNRAPLDDSGMPKDRFSAEMPDATLATLKIQPSEPRDSAVYFCASALWATGSKSQYFGPGTRLTVL.

This chain uses TRBV12-3 or TRBV12-4 with TRBJ1-1; 7 nucleotides line up with TRBD1. J was trimmed by 6 bases and V by 7 bases; bases with no gene match: 5. This CDR3 has 12 amino acids. Here the CDR3 reads CASIGQEPEAFF. CDR3 DNA: TGTGCCAGCATTGGACAGGAACCTGAAGCTTTCTTT.

The chain joins TRBV6-5 to TRBJ1-3; 8 nucleotides align to TRBD1. Germline-derived CDR1 and CDR2 are MNHEY and SVGAGI. The V segment lost 4 bases and the J segment 3 bases; nucleotides outside the gene matches: 5. The length of the CDR3 is 15 residues. This CDR3 is CASSSRGRGGNTIYF. The CDR3 DNA follows: TGTGCCAGCAGTTCCAGGGGGCGAGGTGGAAACACCATATATTTT.

This clone appeared a few times. J is TRBJ2-7 and V is TRBV5-6; TRBD1 agrees at 9 bases. The CDR3 totals 17 residues. In germline, CDR1 is SGHDT, CDR2 YYEEEE. V lost 0 bases to trimming and J lost 0 bases; unmatched junction nucleotides: 7. CDR3 coding DNA: TGTGCCAGCAGCTTGGTAACAGGGGGCTTTAGCTCCTACGAGCAGTACTTC. Residues: CASSLVTGGFSSYEQYF.

The chain employs TRBV7-8 and TRBJ1-1, with 9 bases identical to TRBD1. Per the germline V gene, CDR1 is SGHVS and CDR2 is FQNEAQ. This CDR3 is 16 amino acids long. The ends lost 1 base at V and 7 bases at J; junction bases unmatched: 10. CDR3 bases: TGTGCCAGCAGCTTAGTGTTTACACAGGGGGCTAGTGAAGCTTTCTTT. Residues: CASSLVFTQGASEAFF.

The chain links TRBV6-6 to TRBJ2-7, with 8 bases that match TRBD2. The germline gives CDR1 MNHNY, CDR2 SVGAGI (reference sequence). The junction had 0 bases not matched to a gene; V was cut back by 6 bases and J by 5 bases. CDR3 size: 11 residues. CDR3 coding DNA: TGTGCCAGCAGCGGGAGGGACGAGCAGTACTTC. Translated, it gives CASSGRDEQYF.

This chain uses TRBV5-1 with TRBJ2-6; possibly TRBD1 for D (7 bases). V lost 0 bases to trimming and J lost 2 bases, with 24 bases between them. CDR1 is SGHRS, CDR2 YFSETQ, per germline. The CDR3 consists of 21 residues. CDR3 sequence: CASSLAAGNRGSGTGANVLTF. The CDR3 DNA reads TGCGCCAGCAGCTTGGCGGCGGGAAACAGGGGATCAGGAACTGGGGCCAACGTCCTGACTTTC.

The CDR3 protein is CASSWNGRENTEAFF. CDR3 nucleotides: TGTGCCAGCAGTTGGAACGGACGGGAGAACACTGAAGCTTTCTTT. This chain connects TRBV7-3 to TRBJ1-1, with unresolved D. CDR3 length: 15 residues. The germline gives CDR1 SGHTA, CDR2 FQGTGA. V shed 6 bases and J shed 1 base, with 15 bases lying between them.

The rearrangement links TRBV7-2 to TRBJ1-6; TRBD1 matches 7 bases. Germline loops: CDR1 SGHTA, CDR2 FQGNSA. Unmatched junction bases numbered 7, after V lost 6 bases and J lost 8 bases. The CDR3 is 14 residues long. The CDR3 sequence is CASSYRGSDSPLHF. CDR3 in DNA: TGTGCCAGCAGTTACAGGGGCAGCGATTCACCCCTCCACTTT.

The chain has TRBV9 and TRBJ2-1; the match to TRBD1 covers 9 bases. Germline assignment: CDR1 SGDLS and CDR2 YYNGEE. This CDR3 is built from 16 residues. The V gene end was trimmed by 0 bases and the J gene end by 5 bases; junction bases not matched to a gene: 6. The chain's CDR3 is CASSVGGTGNHNEQFF. The CDR3 nucleotides read TGTGCCAGCAGCGTAGGAGGGACAGGGAACCACAATGAGCAGTTCTTC.

Worth noting for this clone: The junction and the germline gene differ at one end; a read error may be behind it. The genes are TRBV6-6 and TRBJ2-7, with 7 nucleotides matching TRBD2. The germline V gene has CDR1 MNHNY and CDR2 SVGAGI (reference sequence). The CDR3 runs to 15 residues. The CDR3 loop reads CASSYSQPGDYQQYF. The CDR3, as DNA: TGTGCCAGCAGTTACTCACAGCCCGGGGACTACCAGCAGTACTTC.

Comment on this clone: At one end, the junction sequence differs from germline, possibly due to a read error. This chain connects TRBV7-7 to TRBJ2-3; 8 bases are a match to TRBD2. Germline V gene data show CDR1 as SSHAT and CDR2 as FNYEAQ (reference sequence). The CDR3 is 16 amino acids. The CDR3 DNA is TGTGCTAGCAGCCGGGGACTAGAATCTAGCACAGATACGCAGTATTTT. Amino acids: CASSRGLESSTDTQYF. The entire variable domain, with the rest obtained from reference TRBV7-7 and TRBJ2-3, is as follows: GAGVSQSPRYKVTKRGQDVTLRCDPISSHATLYWYQQALGQGPEFLTYFNYEAQPDKSGLPSDRFSAERPEGSISTLTIQRTEQRDSAMYRCASSRGLESSTDTQYFGPGTRLTVL.

The J gene is TRBJ2-5, the V gene TRBV3-1 (or the pseudogene TRBV3-2), with D tentatively TRBD1 (6 bases). V dropped 1 base and J dropped 5 bases, with 14 bases sitting between them. The germline CDR1 and CDR2 sequences are LGHDT and YNNKEL (reference sequence). This CDR3 has 15 residues. The CDR3 DNA reads as TGTGCCAGCAGCCAAGGGTCAGGGGCGCGTGAGACCCAGTACTTC. It is translated as CASSQGSGARETQYF.

The chain combines TRBV18 with TRBJ2-5; maybe TRBD2 (5 bases). V was trimmed by 3 bases and J by 5 bases, leaving 10 bases between them. CDR3 size: 13 residues. Germline V gives CDR1 KGHSH, CDR2 LQKENI. CDR3: CASSPGIRETQYF. The CDR3 bases are TGTGCCAGCTCACCCGGGATTAGGGAGACCCAGTACTTC.

The V call is TRBV19, the J call TRBJ2-7; D not resolved. CDR1 is LNHDA and CDR2 is SQIVND in the germline V gene (reference sequence). The CDR3 is made up of 13 amino acids. V was cut by 3 bases and J by 2 bases, with 8 bases left in between. CDR3 sequence reads: CASSIGRPYEQYF. The CDR3, as DNA: TGTGCCAGTAGTATTGGCAGGCCCTACGAGCAGTACTTC.